Below, 32 T cell receptor beta chains from the same sample are listed, as sequenced in a study of OX40 agonist ivuxolimab in advanced cancers. Clones were sequenced by immunoSEQ multiplex PCR, and TCRdb holds only the in-frame ones, with some missing. Of tens of thousands of clones listed, almost 90% were seen once; the top ten hold 2.5% to 3%. This material consisted of CD4+ or CD8+ T cells sorted from blood, taken in a trial of the OX40 agonist ivuxolimab. These receptors all come from an adult with an advanced solid tumor such as melanoma, head and neck, liver or kidney cancer.

To note about this clone: Compared with germline, one end of the junction differs, possibly owing to a read error. V and J are TRBV13 and TRBJ2-7, with D tentatively TRBD1 (7 bases). The CDR3 is 17 residues long. The germline V gene has CDR1 PRHDT and CDR2 FYEKMQ (reference sequence). CDR3 coding DNA: TGTGCCAGCAGCTTGTGGCCGGGGGCAGGGGGTTCCTACGAGCAGTGCTTC. Translated: CASSLWPGAGGSYEQCF.

The gene calls are TRBV11-1 and TRBJ2-1, with 10 bases aligning to TRBD2. Per germline, CDR1 SGHAT and CDR2 FQDESV (reference sequence). V was pared by 5 bases and J by 4 bases, with 8 bases of the junction left unmatched. This CDR3 region has 16 residues. This CDR3 reads CASSPQLAGSYNEQFF. DNA for the CDR3: TGTGCCAGCAGCCCCCAACTAGCGGGGTCATACAATGAGCAGTTCTTC.

The chain carries TRBV7-9 and TRBJ2-1, with 8 bases lining up with TRBD1. This CDR3 is built from 15 residues. V was pared by 1 base and J by 3 bases, with 2 bases of the junction left unmatched. Germline-derived CDR1 and CDR2 are SEHNR and FQNEAQ (reference sequence). The CDR3 nucleotides read TGTGCCAGCAGCTTAGAACAGGGGGGCTACAATGAGCAGTTCTTC. Translation gives CASSLEQGGYNEQFF.

CDR3 bases: TGTGCCACCAGCCCCGTAGGCAGGGAGGTGGCAGATACGCAGTATTTT. This translates into CATSPVGREVADTQYF. This rearrangement joins TRBV15 to TRBJ2-3, with D perhaps matching TRBD2 (6 bases). This CDR3 comprises 16 residues. From germline, CDR1 is LNHNV and CDR2 YYDKDF (reference sequence). The germline V and J ends were trimmed by 5 bases and 4 bases, with 19 bases remaining between them.

V usage is TRBV5-1 and J usage is TRBJ2-4; tentatively, D is TRBD2 (5 bases). The CDR3 is 14 amino acids. V was clipped by 4 bases and J by 6 bases, with 14 bases between them. The germline gives CDR1 SGHRS, CDR2 YFSETQ. CDR3 residues: CASSPEVAANIQYF. CDR3 sequence (DNA): TGCGCCAGCAGCCCGGAGGTTGCCGCAAACATTCAGTACTTC.

The V call is TRBV7-9, the J call TRBJ2-3; D is unresolved. Germline V CDR1 and CDR2: SEHNR, FQNEAQ (reference sequence). The length of the CDR3 is 16 residues. Trimming took off 5 bases at V and 0 bases at J, with 15 bases between the two ends. The CDR3 DNA follows: TGTGCCAGCAGCCAATCCGCGCGGAGTAGCACAGATACGCAGTATTTT. Encoded protein: CASSQSARSSTDTQYF.

This chain links TRBV7-3 with TRBJ1-2; D not certain. Germline V gene lookup returns CDR1 SGHTA and CDR2 FQGTGA. This CDR3 is built from 14 residues. The V and J ends lost 0 bases and 10 bases respectively, with 15 bases between them. CDR3 loop: CASSLTRDLKDYTF. In DNA, the CDR3 is TGTGCCAGCAGCTTAACCCGTGATTTGAAGGACTACACCTTC.

J is TRBJ2-1 and V is TRBV5-8; TRBD1 matches at 7 bases. V was clipped by 5 bases and J by 7 bases; unmatched bases: 12. This CDR3 has 15 residues. Germline V gene lookup returns CDR1 SGHTS and CDR2 YDEGEE. CDR3 region: CASRTDRASWNEQFF. DNA of the CDR3: TGTGCCAGCAGGACCGACAGGGCGTCCTGGAATGAGCAGTTCTTC.

This chain links TRBV18 with TRBJ2-7, with unresolved D. Germline assignment: CDR1 KGHSH and CDR2 LQKENI. Trimming left V 3 bases short and J 3 bases short, with 9 bases between. The CDR3 runs 13 residues. CDR3 sequence reads: CASSPQPGYEQYF. DNA for the CDR3: TGTGCCAGCTCACCCCAACCGGGCTACGAGCAGTACTTC.

A single count supports this clone. This chain links TRBV25-1 with TRBJ1-3, with D unclear. CDR1 MGHDK and CDR2 SYGVNS come from the germline V gene. Trimming shortened V by 7 bases and J by 4 bases, and 11 bases separated the two germline ends. The CDR3 is 13 residues long. CDR3 loop: CASIRTGGNTIYF. CDR3 coding DNA: TGTGCCAGCATCCGGACCGGAGGAAACACCATATATTTT.

The chain is built from TRBV6-5 and TRBJ1-1; D not resolved. CDR1 is MNHEY and CDR2 is SVGAGI in the germline V gene. The CDR3 runs 14 residues. Deletions cut 4 bases from V and 1 base from J, with 10 bases between. The CDR3 here is CASSSALANTEAFF. The CDR3 DNA is TGTGCCAGCAGTTCTGCGTTGGCGAACACTGAAGCTTTCTTT.

The chain carries TRBV4-2 and TRBJ1-4; 10 bases align to TRBD1. Per germline, CDR1 LGHNA and CDR2 YNFKEQ. J was trimmed by 5 bases and V by 4 bases; bases with no gene match: 4. The CDR3 has 15 amino acids. The CDR3 reads CASSPPGQGNEKLFF. The CDR3 DNA follows: TGTGCCAGCAGCCCTCCGGGACAGGGGAATGAAAAACTGTTTTTT.

J is TRBJ2-1 and V is TRBV30; D remains unclear. This CDR3 region has 11 residues. Trimming cost V 2 bases and J 9 bases, with 8 bases left between them. The germline CDR1 and CDR2 sequences are GTSNPN and SVGIG (reference sequence). The CDR3 here is CAWSWSGEQFF. DNA of the CDR3: TGTGCCTGGAGTTGGTCGGGTGAGCAGTTCTTC.

V usage is TRBV6-5 and J usage is TRBJ1-1; 7 positions agree with TRBD1. Germline V gene sequence: CDR1 MNHEY, CDR2 SVGAGI. The CDR3 runs 16 residues. After removal of 2 bases from V and 5 bases from J, the junction contained 11 bases not matched to a gene. This CDR3 is CASSYGATGVETEAFF. The CDR3 nucleotides read TGTGCCAGCAGTTACGGGGCTACAGGGGTGGAAACTGAAGCTTTCTTT.

The genes are TRBV25-1 and TRBJ1-2; D may be TRBD1 (6 bases). The length of the CDR3 is 14 residues. CDR1 is MGHDK, CDR2 SYGVNS, per germline. Trimming took 8 bases from V and 4 from J, leaving 17 bases between them. In DNA form, the CDR3 reads TGTGCCAGCTCTACCCCAGGGGAGGCCTATGGCTACACCTTC. This codes for CASSTPGEAYGYTF.

This chain uses TRBV6-4 with TRBJ2-3; no clear D gene. The ends were cut back, 5 bases at V and 2 bases at J, with 11 bases in the middle. The CDR3 extends over 14 amino acids. Germline CDR1 and CDR2: MRHNA and SNTAGT. The CDR3 coding sequence is TGTGCCAGCAGTAGAGACCCTTACACAGATACGCAGTATTTT. Translated: CASSRDPYTDTQYF.

This clone has more than one count but fewer than ten. The chain carries TRBV19 and TRBJ1-5, with D possibly being TRBD1 (5 bases). Germline V gene data show CDR1 as LNHDA and CDR2 as SQIVND (reference sequence). Between the trimmed V and J ends, which lost 5 bases and 1 base, there was a span of 18 bases. The CDR3 is made up of 17 amino acids. This CDR3 reads CASSPNLGVGSNQPQHF. The CDR3 DNA reads as TGTGCCAGTAGTCCAAACCTAGGGGTTGGGAGCAATCAGCCCCAGCATTTT.

V usage is TRBV7-6 and J usage is TRBJ2-3; possible D gene TRBD2, 5 bases. This CDR3 region has 16 residues. The V gene's germline CDR1 is SGHVS and CDR2 FNYEAQ. Trimming took 7 bases from V and 1 from J, leaving 18 bases between them. The CDR3, as DNA: TGTGCCAGCACCGTGGGAGCCGGGGTAGGCACAGATACGCAGTATTTT. It specifies CASTVGAGVGTDTQYF.

The chain uses TRBV7-6 and TRBJ2-2, with 7 nucleotides matching TRBD2. With 5 bases clipped from V and 4 bases from J, the junction kept 7 bases outside the gene matches. Germline CDR1 SGHVS, CDR2 FNYEAQ. The CDR3 length is 15 residues. CDR3 sequence reads: CASSPTAGVTGELFF. DNA of the CDR3: TGTGCCAGCAGCCCCACGGCGGGGGTCACCGGGGAGCTGTTTTTT.

V and J are TRBV11-3 and TRBJ2-2; 10 nucleotides agree with TRBD1. CDR3 length equals 13 residues. The V segment lost 11 bases and the J segment 6 bases; nucleotides outside the gene matches: 6. Germline CDR1 and CDR2: SGHNT and YENEEA. CDR3 sequence (DNA): TGTGCCTCAGACAGGGGGCAAGCCGGGGAGCTGTTTTTT. Its translation: CASDRGQAGELFF.

This clone appeared once. The chain uses TRBV7-2 and TRBJ2-1; 10 nucleotides align to TRBD2. J was trimmed by 5 bases and V by 4 bases; bases with no gene match: 5. There are 15 residues in the CDR3. The germline V gene has CDR1 SGHTA and CDR2 FQGNSA. This chain's CDR3 is CASSSLGLADNEQFF. CDR3 DNA sequence: TGTGCCAGCAGCTCCCTAGGACTAGCGGACAATGAGCAGTTCTTC. Variable domain in full (rest from reference TRBV7-2 and TRBJ2-1): GAGVSQSPSNKVTEKGKDVELRCDPISGHTALYWYRQSLGQGLEFLIYFQGNSAPDKSGLPSDRFSAERTGGSVSTLTIQRTQQEDSAVYLCASSSLGLADNEQFFGPGTRLTVL.

This chain uses TRBV6-6 with TRBJ1-5, with D possibly matching TRBD1 (5 bases). This CDR3 is 15 amino acids long. V was shortened by 7 bases and J by 7 bases, with 20 bases between the two germline ends. The germline gives CDR1 MNHNY, CDR2 SVGAGI (reference sequence). For the CDR3, the DNA is TGTGCCAGCACGTCGAGAGGGGCGGTCCTGCAGCCCCAGCATTTT. This sequence encodes CASTSRGAVLQPQHF.

The rearrangement uses TRBV27 and TRBJ2-7; D ambiguous. The V gene lost 8 bases and the J gene lost 0 bases, with 17 bases spanning the gap. From germline, CDR1 is MNHEY and CDR2 SMNVEV (reference sequence). This CDR3 has 15 residues. In DNA, the CDR3 is TGTGCCAGCTATTCTTTGGGGTCAGGCTCCTACGAGCAGTACTTC. This gives the protein CASYSLGSGSYEQYF.

This clone came up once. In DNA form, the CDR3 reads TGTGCCAGCTCGGGACAGAGGAATGAAAAACTGTTTTTT. Translated, it gives CASSGQRNEKLFF. V usage is TRBV6-6 and J usage is TRBJ1-4, with TRBD1 identical over 7 bases. J lost 5 bases, V lost 8 bases, and 5 bases had no gene match. Germline V gene lookup returns CDR1 MNHNY and CDR2 SVGAGI (reference sequence). The CDR3 runs 13 residues.

The count of this clone is one. The chain links TRBV28 to TRBJ2-3, with D possibly matching TRBD2 (5 bases). The CDR3 consists of 14 residues. The germline V and J ends were trimmed by 6 bases and 2 bases, with 12 bases remaining between them. Germline CDR1 MDHEN, CDR2 SYDVKM. CDR3 sequence (DNA): TGTGCCAGCAGCGGAGGAGTGGACACAGATACGCAGTATTTT. This encodes CASSGGVDTDTQYF.

The chain employs TRBV7-9 and TRBJ1-5; D is uncertain. CDR1 SEHNR and CDR2 FQNEAQ come from the germline V gene (reference sequence). The V end lost 1 base, the J end lost 9 bases, and 10 bases lay between the germline ends. CDR3 size: 13 residues. CDR3 sequence (DNA): TGTGCCAGCAGCTTAGGCGCAGCGAGGCCCCAGCATTTT. Amino acids: CASSLGAARPQHF.

V usage is TRBV4-2 and J usage is TRBJ2-7; D not certain. V gave up 3 bases and J gave up 3 bases, with 12 bases separating them. The V gene's germline CDR1 is LGHNA and CDR2 YNFKEQ. The CDR3 totals 14 residues. The CDR3 DNA reads TGTGCCAGCAGCCAGGTCCGACTTATCTACGAGCAGTACTTC. Its protein product is CASSQVRLIYEQYF.

The J gene is TRBJ1-2, the V gene TRBV2; TRBD1 might be the D (5 bases). CDR3 length equals 14 residues. Trimming removed 10 bases at V and 0 bases at J, with 15 bases between. Germline CDR1 reads SNHLY; CDR2 reads FYNNEI. The CDR3: CATKGRISNYGYTF. The DNA of the CDR3 is TGTGCCACCAAGGGACGGATTTCTAACTATGGCTACACCTTC.

Here the CDR3 reads CASNQDGPNYGYTF. The DNA for the CDR3 is TGCGCCAGCAACCAGGACGGACCGAACTATGGCTACACCTTC. The chain employs TRBV5-1 and TRBJ1-2; no reliable D call. CDR3 size: 14 residues. Trimming pared 6 bases from V and 2 bases from J, leaving 14 bases between. The germline gives CDR1 SGHRS, CDR2 YFSETQ.

V and J are TRBV5-4 and TRBJ2-1; D might be TRBD1 (6 bases). The CDR3 runs to 14 residues. Trimming removed 4 bases from V and 4 bases from J, with 12 bases in between. Germline loops: CDR1 SGHNT, CDR2 YYREEE (reference sequence). CDR3 amino acids: CASSDPGQYNEQFF. CDR3 bases: TGTGCCAGCAGCGATCCGGGACAATACAATGAGCAGTTCTTC.

The chain joins TRBV29-1 to TRBJ1-1; 11 positions match TRBD1. CDR1 and CDR2 (germline): SQVTM, ANQGSEA. V lost 7 bases, J lost 0 bases, and 1 base stayed unmatched. The CDR3 has 13 residues. CDR3 in DNA: TGCAGCGGGACAGGGGGCTTGAACACTGAAGCTTTCTTT. It specifies CSGTGGLNTEAFF. The whole variable domain, remainder taken from reference TRBV29-1 and TRBJ1-1, is SAVISQKPSRDICQRGTSLTIQCQVDSQVTMMFWYRQQPGQSLTLIATANQGSEATYESGFVIDKFPISRPNLTFSTLTVSNMSPEDSSIYLCSGTGGLNTEAFFGQGTRLTVV.

The chain joins TRBV5-6 to TRBJ2-7; 11 bases map to TRBD2. CDR3 length: 14 residues. V gave up 5 bases and J gave up 2 bases; unmatched junction bases: 3. Germline CDR1 and CDR2: SGHDT and YYEEEE. This chain's CDR3 is CASRATSGTYEQYF. Written as DNA, the CDR3 is TGTGCCAGCAGGGCGACTAGCGGGACCTACGAGCAGTACTTC.